This TCR beta chain is from a study of early T cells in non-severe SARS-CoV-2 infection. Study summary: With bulk RNA from unsorted whole blood as input, sequencing yielded unpaired chains.

Trimming cost V 4 bases and J 0 bases; bases outside gene matches: 3. The CDR3 sequence is 14 residues long. This clonotype has more than one count but fewer than ten. Antigen specificity is unknown. Study-wide points: The matching step, a VDJdb search, favored anti-spike CD8 responses and missed private and CD4 specificities.

The TCR library protocol attached unique molecular identifiers to the individual cDNA molecules. One entry per CDR3 protein, called by TCRdb with MiXCR from the 5' RACE reads. The data contain tens of thousands of distinct CDR3 sequences, about 8% of them seen just once; the ten biggest clones take up around 11%. The sequence came from an adult who was a healthcare worker with PCR-confirmed SARS-CoV-2 infection or an uninfected control (not recorded which). This sample comprised whole blood, obtained at baseline. This chain uses TRBV23-1 with TRBJ2-7, with TRBD1 matching over 7 bases. TRBV23-1 is assigned to the ORF class and has an uncertain function. In DNA form, the CDR3 reads TGCGCCAGCAGTCGAGACAGGGACTCCTACGAGCAGTACTTC. Protein product: CASSRDRDSYEQYF.